Following are 3 T cell receptor beta chains from one sample sequenced in a study of cytomegalovirus exposure and HLA in healthy donors. Both 60 Vbeta primers and 13 Jbeta primers went into the PCR. Only in-frame clones appear in the TCRdb table, and some are missing; sequencing was by immunoSEQ multiplex PCR. The sample shows under 200,000 clones, over 65% of them seen only once. Material: PBMCs. All receptors derive from a middle-aged woman in good health and CMV-seronegative.

The chain has TRBV5-5 and TRBJ2-3; 9 nucleotides match TRBD1. The CDR3 is 18 amino acids. The ends lost 0 bases at V and 4 bases at J; junction bases unmatched: 12. Germline assignment: CDR1 SGHKS and CDR2 YYEKEE (reference sequence). CDR3 DNA: TGTGCCAGCAGCTTGGCCCGGTCGGGACAGGGTTTATCAGATACGCAGTATTTT. Its translation: CASSLARSGQGLSDTQYF.

This clone was counted a few times. The rearrangement uses TRBV6-1 and TRBJ2-1; D possibly corresponds to TRBD2 (6 bases). Trimming removed 1 base at V and 0 bases at J, with 10 bases between. The CDR3 runs to 16 residues. CDR1 is MNHNS, CDR2 SASEGT, per germline. DNA for the CDR3: TGTGCCAGCAGTGAAGTCGCCGGGAGCTCCTACAATGAGCAGTTCTTC. Translated, it gives CASSEVAGSSYNEQFF.

The chain is built from TRBV28 and TRBJ1-2, with TRBD1 matching over 8 bases. V was clipped by 0 bases and J by 7 bases; unmatched bases: 4. The germline V gene encodes CDR1 MDHEN and CDR2 SYDVKM. This CDR3 is built from 14 residues. For the CDR3, the DNA is TGTGCCAGCAGTTTATGGGACAGGGCTAGTGGCTACACCTTC. The encoded protein is CASSLWDRASGYTF.